A single sample is the source of the 31 T cell receptor beta chains below, sequenced in a study of shared clonotypes between healthy human individuals. Sequencing used immunoSEQ multiplex PCR; TCRdb keeps in-frame clones, though not all of them. Of about 510,000 clones detected, 79% appear once; the ten largest clones hold roughly 13%. Sequencing was performed on PBMCs. The source is a woman in her thirties or forties in good health. Some clones in this sample may be carry-over from other donors' samples.

The chain uses TRBV27 and TRBJ2-1; 8 bases fit TRBD2. The CDR3 runs to 15 residues. V gave up 4 bases and J gave up 1 base; unmatched junction bases: 3. Germline lookup yields CDR1 MNHEY and CDR2 SMNVEV (reference sequence). In DNA, the CDR3 is TGTGCCAGCAGTTACGGGGGGGGGTCCTACAATGAGCAGTTCTTC. Protein sequence: CASSYGGGSYNEQFF.

This clone was detected a few times. The CDR3 DNA is TGTGCCACCAGCAGAGATGGTAGTTATGGCTACACCTTC. Its translation is CATSRDGSYGYTF. The V gene is TRBV15, the J gene TRBJ1-2; D ambiguous. V was shortened by 0 bases and J by 5 bases, with 7 bases between the two germline ends. CDR1 and CDR2 from the germline V gene are LNHNV and YYDKDF (reference sequence). This CDR3 region has 13 residues. Using reference TRBV15 and TRBJ1-2 for the parts outside the CDR3, the full variable domain is DAMVIQNPRYQVTQFGKPVTLSCSQTLNHNVMYWYQQKSSQAPKLLFHYYDKDFNNEADTPDNFQSRRPNTSFCFLDIRSPGLGDTAMYLCATSRDGSYGYTFGSGTRLTVV.

This sequence joins TRBV18 and TRBJ2-3, with D perhaps TRBD2 (5 bases). Germline assignment: CDR1 KGHSH and CDR2 LQKENI. V lost 0 bases, J lost 7 bases, and 14 bases lay in between. This CDR3 has 15 residues. CDR3 sequence: CASSPPSGRLYTQYF. CDR3 DNA sequence: TGTGCCAGCTCACCACCCAGCGGCAGATTATATACGCAGTATTTT.

This clone was observed a single time. This chain links TRBV9 with TRBJ1-3; D unresolved. Germline CDR1 is SGDLS and CDR2 is YYNGEE. The CDR3 is 13 residues long. The V and J ends lost 2 bases and 0 bases respectively, with 3 bases between them. This CDR3 is CASSVNSGNTIYF. The CDR3 bases are TGTGCCAGCAGCGTGAACTCTGGAAACACCATATATTTT.

The rearrangement links TRBV5-6 to TRBJ1-2, with a tentative D call TRBD1 (5 bases). There are 13 residues in the CDR3. Trimming cost V 0 bases and J 4 bases, with 7 bases left between them. Germline CDR1 and CDR2: SGHDT and YYEEEE. CDR3 protein: CASSLGDGYGYTF. CDR3 in DNA: TGTGCCAGCAGCTTGGGGGACGGCTATGGCTACACCTTC.

V is TRBV14 and J is TRBJ1-1; perhaps TRBD1 as D (5 bases). Germline assignment: CDR1 SGHDN and CDR2 FVKESK. The CDR3 covers 13 residues. Trimming cost V 5 bases and J 10 bases, with 17 bases left between them. The CDR3 here is CASSEHRRKPAFF. The DNA of the CDR3 is TGTGCCAGCAGCGAGCACAGGCGAAAACCAGCTTTCTTT. The full variable domain, its missing parts supplied by reference TRBV14 and TRBJ1-1, is EAGVTQFPSHSVIEKGQTVTLRCDPISGHDNLYWYRRVMGKEIKFLLHFVKESKQDESGMPNNRFLAERTGGTYSTLKVQPAELEDSGVYFCASSEHRRKPAFFGQGTRLTVV.

As concerns this clone: One end of the junction does not line up with germline, which may come from a read error. The chain is built from TRBV27 and TRBJ2-7, with D perhaps matching TRBD1 (6 bases). The germline V gene has CDR1 MNHEY and CDR2 SMNVEV (reference sequence). The CDR3 is 13 residues long. The CDR3 DNA reads TGTGCCAGCAGCTTTACAGGGTCCTCCGAGCAGTACTTC. This encodes CASSFTGSSEQYF.

The V gene is TRBV28, the J gene TRBJ2-5, with 7 bases that match TRBD2. V lost 4 bases and J lost 5; bases outside the gene matches: 13. The germline gives CDR1 MDHEN, CDR2 SYDVKM. The CDR3 spans 16 residues. DNA of the CDR3: TGTGCCAGCAGTTCCCGTCGGGGGGAATTGATGGAGACCCAGTACTTC. Its protein product is CASSSRRGELMETQYF.

The rearrangement links TRBV7-6 to TRBJ2-6; the D gene could be TRBD1 or TRBD2 (5 bases each). The V gene's germline CDR1 is SGHVS and CDR2 FNYEAQ. There are 18 residues in the CDR3. V shed 5 bases and J shed 3 bases, with 20 bases lying between them. The CDR3 DNA reads TGTGCCAGCAGCGAGCTAGACAAGGGGACGCTTGGGGCCAACGTCCTGACTTTC. Amino acid sequence: CASSELDKGTLGANVLTF.

V usage is TRBV9 and J usage is TRBJ2-1; D remains unclear. The CDR3 extends over 11 amino acids. The germline CDR1 and CDR2 sequences are SGDLS and YYNGEE. V lost 3 bases to trimming and J lost 10 bases, with 8 bases between them. DNA for the CDR3: TGTGCCAGCAGCGCCAGCAGCGAGCAGTTCTTC. Translating gives CASSASSEQFF. Full variable domain (missing parts from reference TRBV9 and TRBJ2-1): DSGVTQTPKHLITATGQRVTLRCSPRSGDLSVYWYQQSLDQGLQFLIQYYNGEERAKGNILERFSAQQFPDLHSELNLSSLELGDSALYFCASSASSEQFFGPGTRLTVL.

The rearrangement links TRBV7-9 to TRBJ1-2; D unclear. Germline assignment: CDR1 SEHNR and CDR2 FQNEAQ (reference sequence). The V and J ends lost 1 base and 4 bases respectively, with 4 bases between them. The CDR3 is 12 residues long. The CDR3 reads CASSLVSYGYTF. The CDR3 DNA reads TGTGCCAGCAGCTTAGTTTCCTATGGCTACACCTTC.

V and J are TRBV28 and TRBJ1-2; the match to TRBD1 covers 8 bases. From germline, CDR1 is MDHEN and CDR2 SYDVKM. Losses at the gene ends were 5 bases for V and 2 bases for J; bases not matched to a gene: 4. CDR3 length equals 14 residues. This CDR3 reads CASSPGDRNYGYTF. Written as DNA, the CDR3 is TGTGCCAGCAGTCCGGGGGACAGGAACTATGGCTACACCTTC.

V and J are TRBV27 and TRBJ2-7, with unresolved D. The ends were cut back, 4 bases at V and 2 bases at J, with 12 bases in the middle. CDR1 and CDR2 from the germline V gene are MNHEY and SMNVEV (reference sequence). This CDR3 has 14 amino acids. Here the CDR3 DNA reads TGTGCCAGCAGTTCATACCAACGAACCTACGAGCAGTACTTC. It specifies CASSSYQRTYEQYF.

The chain combines TRBV7-2 with TRBJ2-5, with TRBD1 matching over 7 bases. CDR3 size: 14 residues. The germline CDR1 and CDR2 sequences are SGHTA and FQGNSA. V gave up 2 bases and J gave up 2 bases; unmatched junction bases: 2. The CDR3 spells CASSLLGQQETQYF. CDR3 coding DNA: TGTGCCAGCAGCTTACTGGGACAGCAAGAGACCCAGTACTTC. The variable domain in full, completed from reference TRBV7-2 and TRBJ2-5, reads GAGVSQSPSNKVTEKGKDVELRCDPISGHTALYWYRQSLGQGLEFLIYFQGNSAPDKSGLPSDRFSAERTGGSVSTLTIQRTQQEDSAVYLCASSLLGQQETQYFGPGTRLLVL.

The rearrangement links TRBV5-6 to TRBJ2-1; 9 nucleotides match TRBD1. This CDR3 comprises 17 residues. CDR1 is SGHDT, CDR2 YYEEEE, per germline. With V trimmed by 3 bases and J by 2 bases, 9 bases remained unmatched. CDR3 in amino acids: CASSWGTGSSAYNEQFF. CDR3 nucleotides: TGTGCCAGCAGCTGGGGGACAGGGTCGAGCGCCTACAATGAGCAGTTCTTC.

The V and J genes are TRBV2 and TRBJ2-1, with 9 bases lining up with TRBD2. CDR3 size: 14 residues. With 6 bases clipped from V and 14 bases from J, the junction kept 14 bases outside the gene matches. The germline V gene has CDR1 SNHLY and CDR2 FYNNEI. The chain's CDR3 is CASRAPGLAGLKFF. Here the CDR3 DNA reads TGTGCCAGCAGAGCGCCGGGACTAGCAGGTCTTAAGTTCTTC.

This clone was recorded only once. The V and J genes are TRBV7-9 and TRBJ1-2; D not certain. The ends were cut back, 5 bases at V and 14 bases at J, with 27 bases in the middle. The CDR3 is made up of 15 amino acids. In germline, CDR1 is SEHNR, CDR2 FQNEAQ (reference sequence). The CDR3, as DNA: TGTGCCAGCAGCCCTCAAGGCGGCGTAAACCCCTCCGATACCTTC. This gives the protein CASSPQGGVNPSDTF.

This chain connects TRBV10-1 to TRBJ1-1, with a tentative D call TRBD1 (5 bases). The CDR3 covers 15 residues. V lost 0 bases to trimming and J lost 2 bases, with 10 bases between them. Germline CDR1 reads WNHNN; CDR2 reads SYGVQD (reference sequence). The CDR3 DNA reads as TGCGCCAGCAGTGAGTCGGTGAGGGGAAACACTGAAGCTTTCTTT. It encodes CASSESVRGNTEAFF.

The chain uses TRBV2 and TRBJ2-1; 10 bases are shared with TRBD2. This CDR3 has 13 residues. V gave up 8 bases and J gave up 6 bases; unmatched junction bases: 4. Germline V gene sequence: CDR1 SNHLY, CDR2 FYNNEI. The CDR3 sequence is CASWGLARNEQFF. CDR3 nucleotide sequence: TGTGCCAGCTGGGGACTAGCGCGCAATGAGCAGTTCTTC.

The rearrangement uses TRBV11-1 and TRBJ2-6; a possible D gene is TRBD1 (8 bases). Germline lookup yields CDR1 SGHAT and CDR2 FQDESV (reference sequence). The length of the CDR3 is 19 residues. V was pared by 4 bases and J by 0 bases, with 19 bases between. CDR3 amino acids: CASSSRGDRMSSGANVLTF. CDR3 bases: TGTGCCAGCAGCTCCCGGGGGGACAGGATGAGCTCTGGGGCCAACGTCCTGACTTTC.

CDR3 amino acids: CASSQRGTSGNRDEQFF. CDR3 coding DNA: TGCGCCAGCAGCCAACGCGGGACTAGCGGGAATCGGGATGAGCAGTTCTTC. This rearrangement joins TRBV4-1 to TRBJ2-1; 13 nucleotides align to TRBD2. Germline trimming cut 2 bases from V and 8 bases from J; bases unmatched to any gene: 9. The CDR3 covers 17 residues. Germline V CDR1 and CDR2: MGHRA, YSYEKL.

This sequence joins TRBV6-6 and TRBJ1-1; D gene unclear. There are 16 residues in the CDR3. The V gene's germline CDR1 is MNHNY and CDR2 SVGAGI (reference sequence). V lost 2 bases, J lost 6 bases, and 19 bases lay in between. For the CDR3, the DNA is TGTGCCAGCAGTTACCAACCCGGGCCTCCTGGTGCTGAAGCTTTCTTT. As protein: CASSYQPGPPGAEAFF.

V is TRBV5-1 and J is TRBJ1-4, with D possibly TRBD1 on 5 matching bases. This CDR3 is 13 amino acids long. Looked up from germline, CDR1 is SGHRS and CDR2 is YFSETQ. Trimming stripped 8 bases from V and 6 bases from J, with 14 bases between. Here the CDR3 reads CASNQGDDEKLFF. The CDR3 nucleotides are TGCGCCAGTAATCAGGGAGACGATGAAAAACTGTTTTTT. Combining the CDR3 with reference TRBV5-1 and TRBJ1-4 gives the whole variable domain KAGVTQTPRYLIKTRGQQVTLSCSPISGHRSVSWYQQTPGQGLQFLFEYFSETQRNKGNFPGRFSGRQFSNSRSEMNVSTLELGDSALYLCASNQGDDEKLFFGSGTQLSVL.

DNA of the CDR3: TGTGCCAGCAATCCACCCGGTGGAGGAGGCAATCAGCCCCAGCATTTT. Its protein is CASNPPGGGGNQPQHF. The chain joins TRBV28 to TRBJ1-5, with D hard to call. CDR1 is MDHEN and CDR2 is SYDVKM in the germline V gene. This CDR3 spans 16 amino acids. Deletions cut 7 bases from V and 2 bases from J, with 18 bases between.

This clone has ten or more counts. V usage is TRBV4-3 and J usage is TRBJ2-7, with 14 positions matching TRBD2. V lost 4 bases to trimming and J lost 1 base; unmatched junction nucleotides: 6. The germline V gene has CDR1 LGHNA and CDR2 YSLEER. The CDR3 covers 17 residues. The CDR3 spells CASSRGLAGDASYEQYF. DNA of the CDR3: TGCGCCAGCAGCCGGGGACTAGCGGGAGATGCGTCCTACGAGCAGTACTTC.

Worth noting for this clone: An end of the junction does not agree with germline; a read error may underlie this. The chain links TRBV19 to TRBJ2-5; TRBD1 might be the D (6 bases). This CDR3 has 15 residues. Germline CDR1 reads LNHDA; CDR2 reads SQIVND (reference sequence). The CDR3 sequence: CASSIARGNQETQYF. In DNA form, the CDR3 reads TGTGCCAGTAGTATAGCGAGGGGGAACCAGGAGACCCAGTACTTC.

This chain connects TRBV14 to TRBJ2-3; D is ambiguous. The CDR3 spans 16 residues. Germline CDR1 SGHDN, CDR2 FVKESK. V lost 0 bases to trimming and J lost 1 base, with 11 bases between them. The DNA for the CDR3 is TGTGCCAGCAGCCAAGATCCGTCACCTGGCACAGATACGCAGTATTTT. It translates to CASSQDPSPGTDTQYF.

This clone was seen at least ten times. V usage is TRBV28 and J usage is TRBJ1-4; D uncertain. The CDR3 is 14 residues long. Between the trimmed V and J ends, which lost 6 bases and 0 bases, there was a span of 8 bases. CDR1 MDHEN and CDR2 SYDVKM come from the germline V gene. The CDR3 coding sequence is TGTGCCAGCAGCCAGGCTGCAACTAATGAAAAACTGTTTTTT. It is translated as CASSQAATNEKLFF.

The chain is built from TRBV2 and TRBJ2-1; perhaps TRBD1 as D (5 bases). Trimming took off 7 bases at V and 0 bases at J, with 10 bases between the two ends. The CDR3 is 14 residues long. CDR1 is SNHLY, CDR2 FYNNEI, per germline. The CDR3 DNA is TGTGCCAGCATTCAGGGTAGCTCCTACAATGAGCAGTTCTTC. This codes for CASIQGSSYNEQFF.

This chain joins TRBV9 and TRBJ2-5; the match to TRBD1 covers 8 bases. The V gene's germline CDR1 is SGDLS and CDR2 YYNGEE. J lost 4 bases, V lost 0 bases, and 2 bases had no gene match. CDR3 length equals 14 residues. The CDR3 loop reads CASSVEGTGETQYF. The CDR3 nucleotides are TGTGCCAGCAGCGTAGAGGGGACAGGAGAGACCCAGTACTTC.

This clone was counted once. This chain connects TRBV2 to TRBJ1-1; D not resolved. The CDR3 is made up of 12 amino acids. Germline CDR1 reads SNHLY; CDR2 reads FYNNEI. Deletions cut 6 bases from V and 8 bases from J, with 13 bases between. The CDR3 protein is CASSRPPGEAFF. The CDR3 DNA reads TGTGCCAGCAGCCGACCGCCGGGGGAAGCTTTCTTT. The full variable domain, with the rest looked up from reference TRBV2 and TRBJ1-1, is EPEVTQTPSHQVTQMGQEVILRCVPISNHLYFYWYRQILGQKVEFLVSFYNNEISEKSEIFDDQFSVERPDGSNFTLKIRSTKLEDSAMYFCASSRPPGEAFFGQGTRLTVV.